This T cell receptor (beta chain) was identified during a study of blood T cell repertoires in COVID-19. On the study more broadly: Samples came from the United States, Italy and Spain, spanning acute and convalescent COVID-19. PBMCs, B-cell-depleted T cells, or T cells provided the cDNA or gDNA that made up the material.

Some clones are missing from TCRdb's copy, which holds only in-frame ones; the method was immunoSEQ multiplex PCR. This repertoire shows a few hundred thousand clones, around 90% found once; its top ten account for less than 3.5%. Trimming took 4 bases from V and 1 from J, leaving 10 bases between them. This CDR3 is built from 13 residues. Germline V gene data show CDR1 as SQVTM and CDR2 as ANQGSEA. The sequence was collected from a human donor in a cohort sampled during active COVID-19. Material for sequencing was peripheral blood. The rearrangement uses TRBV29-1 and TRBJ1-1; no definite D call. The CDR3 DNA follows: TGCAGCGTTGGAACGGGAGGGAACACTGAAGCTTTCTTT. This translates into CSVGTGGNTEAFF.